These 26 T cell receptor beta chains originate from one sample sequenced in a study of human T cells and chemical hapten exposure. From the RACE reads, TCRdb called clonotypes with MiXCR, one entry per CDR3 protein. This sample has roughly 200,000 distinct CDR3 sequences, with around 24% found just once. Time point indicated: patch test 1, 2 weeks after DPC sensitization. Treatment defined: therapeutic diphenylcyclopropenone sensitization with weekly scalp DPC. The sequences come from whole blood, collected in connection with sensitization to the hapten diphenylcyclopropenone (DPC). Receptors were obtained from a woman aged 45-59 years with alopecia areata. Some clones in this sample may be carry-over from other donors' samples.

This clonotype came up a few times. V and J are TRBV10-3 and TRBJ2-3, with 7 bases that match TRBD1. The V gene end was trimmed by 10 bases and the J gene end by 2 bases; junction bases not matched to a gene: 9. Germline assignment: CDR1 ENHRY and CDR2 SYGVKD. This CDR3 has 14 amino acids. The CDR3 nucleotides are TGTGCCACAAAACCGGGACAGAACACAGATACGCAGTATTTT. It encodes CATKPGQNTDTQYF.

The rearrangement joins TRBV6-5 to TRBJ2-7, with D perhaps being TRBD1 or TRBD2 (5 bases each). Germline V gene sequence: CDR1 MNHEY, CDR2 SVGAGI. The CDR3 covers 13 residues. V lost 5 bases and J lost 2, with 10 bases in between. The CDR3 DNA is TGTGCCAGCAGTCCGGGACGCACCTACGAGCAGTACTTC. It specifies CASSPGRTYEQYF.

This sequence joins TRBV5-1 and TRBJ2-1; 8 bases match TRBD2. V lost 0 bases and J lost 9; bases outside the gene matches: 8. Germline V gene data show CDR1 as SGHRS and CDR2 as YFSETQ. The CDR3 has 15 amino acids. CDR3 DNA: TGCGCCAGCAGCTTGGACCCAGCGGGAGAGGGTGAGCAGTTCTTC. Protein sequence: CASSLDPAGEGEQFF. Together with reference TRBV5-1 and TRBJ2-1, the CDR3 gives the full variable domain: KAGVTQTPRYLIKTRGQQVTLSCSPISGHRSVSWYQQTPGQGLQFLFEYFSETQRNKGNFPGRFSGRQFSNSRSEMNVSTLELGDSALYLCASSLDPAGEGEQFFGPGTRLTVL.

The V call is TRBV7-2, the J call TRBJ2-3, with 10 bases lining up with TRBD2. Germline trimming cut 1 base from V and 5 bases from J; bases unmatched to any gene: 6. The CDR3 covers 16 residues. Looked up from germline, CDR1 is SGHTA and CDR2 is FQGNSA. The CDR3 here is CASSLVSGRAKDTQYF. The CDR3, as DNA: TGTGCCAGCAGCTTAGTGAGCGGGAGGGCCAAAGATACGCAGTATTTT.

CDR3 sequence reads: CSANFRGGKEREGRTGELFF. CDR3 in DNA: TGCAGTGCTAATTTTCGTGGTGGTAAGGAGCGGGAGGGCAGAACCGGGGAGCTGTTTTTT. This chain links TRBV20-1 with TRBJ2-2; TRBD2 aligns across 10 bases. The ends lost 4 bases at V and 5 bases at J; junction bases unmatched: 22. The CDR3 runs 20 residues. Germline V lookup: CDR1 DFQATT, CDR2 SNEGSKA (reference sequence).

V is TRBV19 and J is TRBJ1-5; D is undetermined. V was pared by 4 bases and J by 5 bases, with 9 bases between. Germline assignment: CDR1 LNHDA and CDR2 SQIVND (reference sequence). The CDR3 length is 13 residues. The CDR3 DNA reads TGTGCCAGTAGTACGCAGCTGGATCAGCCCCAGCATTTT. This translates into CASSTQLDQPQHF. Full variable domain (missing parts from reference TRBV19 and TRBJ1-5): DGGITQSPKYLFRKEGQNVTLSCEQNLNHDAMYWYRQDPGQGLRLIYYSQIVNDFQKGDIAEGYSVSREKKESFPLTVTSAQKNPTAFYLCASSTQLDQPQHFGDGTRLSIL.

This clonotype was counted only a few times. The V and J genes are TRBV6-2 or TRBV6-3 and TRBJ1-3, with D unresolved. This CDR3 spans 14 amino acids. Between the trimmed V and J ends, which lost 6 bases and 0 bases, there was a span of 9 bases. The V gene's germline CDR1 is MNHEY and CDR2 SVGEGT. The DNA of the CDR3 is TGTGCCAGCAGATCCCACAACTCTGGAAACACCATATATTTT. Protein sequence: CASRSHNSGNTIYF.

The genes are TRBV7-2 and TRBJ2-3, with D unresolved. CDR1 SGHTA and CDR2 FQGNSA come from the germline V gene. V shed 5 bases and J shed 2 bases, with 11 bases lying between them. This CDR3 is 14 amino acids long. The CDR3 region has the DNA TGTGCCAGCAGCCCCCTGTCTGCCACAGATACGCAGTATTTT. The encoded protein is CASSPLSATDTQYF. The whole variable domain, filled in from reference TRBV7-2 and TRBJ2-3, reads GAGVSQSPSNKVTEKGKDVELRCDPISGHTALYWYRQSLGQGLEFLIYFQGNSAPDKSGLPSDRFSAERTGGSVSTLTIQRTQQEDSAVYLCASSPLSATDTQYFGPGTRLTVL.

The chain recombines TRBV27 with TRBJ1-5, with D unresolved. Per the germline V gene, CDR1 is MNHEY and CDR2 is SMNVEV (reference sequence). V was shortened by 4 bases and J by 6 bases, with 10 bases between the two germline ends. There are 13 residues in the CDR3. DNA of the CDR3: TGTGCCAGCAGTTCCTTTGCGGGTCAGCCCCAGCATTTT. Translating gives CASSSFAGQPQHF.

This clonotype has more than one count but fewer than ten. The gene calls are TRBV9 and TRBJ1-5; D gene ambiguous. V was pared by 0 bases and J by 3 bases, with 10 bases between. The CDR3 spans 15 residues. CDR1 and CDR2 from the germline V gene are SGDLS and YYNGEE. CDR3 DNA: TGTGCCAGCAGCGTAGGAGAAGGGCTCAATCAGCCCCAGCATTTT. Its protein is CASSVGEGLNQPQHF.

In its sample, this clonotype was seen a few times. The CDR3, as DNA: TGTGCCAGCAGCGACCGGACAGGGGGCAGCAATCAGCCCCAGCATTTT. This sequence encodes CASSDRTGGSNQPQHF. The chain is built from TRBV7-8 and TRBJ1-5, with 11 nucleotides matching TRBD1. Germline assignment: CDR1 SGHVS and CDR2 FQNEAQ. V gave up 5 bases and J gave up 1 base; unmatched junction bases: 4. The CDR3 is 16 amino acids.

The chain employs TRBV7-8 and TRBJ2-7; 9 bases line up with TRBD1. There are 15 residues in the CDR3. Losses at the gene ends were 6 bases for V and 12 bases for J; bases not matched to a gene: 18. The germline CDR1 and CDR2 sequences are SGHVS and FQNEAQ. The CDR3 nucleotides read TGTGCCAGCAGTCACAATCCCGGGACAGGGAGCCAGAGGTACTTC. This sequence encodes CASSHNPGTGSQRYF.

This clonotype was seen a few times. This rearrangement joins TRBV29-1 to TRBJ1-2; 8 nucleotides align to TRBD1. The germline CDR1 and CDR2 sequences are SQVTM and ANQGSEA. The V gene end was trimmed by 8 bases and the J gene end by 4 bases; junction bases not matched to a gene: 12. This CDR3 spans 14 amino acids. The CDR3 sequence is CSTTGQGASYGYTF. The CDR3 bases are TGCAGCACAACAGGACAGGGCGCGAGCTATGGCTACACCTTC.

The sample holds a few counts of this clonotype. This chain joins TRBV15 and TRBJ2-1, with 8 bases matching TRBD2. The CDR3 is 16 amino acids. V lost 1 base and J lost 5; bases outside the gene matches: 7. Germline CDR1 LNHNV, CDR2 YYDKDF (reference sequence). In DNA, the CDR3 is TGTGCCACCAGCAGAGCTACTAGCGGCCAAAACAATGAGCAGTTCTTC. It codes for CATSRATSGQNNEQFF.

This sequence joins TRBV20-1 and TRBJ2-5, with 13 bases lining up with TRBD2. J was trimmed by 5 bases and V by 5 bases; bases with no gene match: 8. Germline-derived CDR1 and CDR2 are DFQATT and SNEGSKA (reference sequence). This CDR3 is built from 15 residues. The CDR3 here is CSAPGLAGVKETQYF. CDR3 DNA: TGCAGTGCTCCTGGACTAGCGGGAGTAAAGGAGACCCAGTACTTC.

This clonotype came up a few times. The chain employs TRBV10-3 and TRBJ2-4, with 8 bases that match TRBD1. Per the germline V gene, CDR1 is ENHRY and CDR2 is SYGVKD. V was clipped by 3 bases and J by 2 bases; unmatched bases: 3. The CDR3 runs 15 residues. The CDR3 spells CAISDQGATKNIQYF. In nucleotides, the CDR3 is TGTGCCATCAGTGACCAGGGGGCAACCAAAAACATTCAGTACTTC.

V and J are TRBV12-3 or TRBV12-4 and TRBJ2-2, with D unclear. This CDR3 contains 16 residues. The V end was cut by 0 bases, the J end by 4 bases, with 12 bases between. CDR3: CASSLALAQTTGELFF. In nucleotides, the CDR3 is TGTGCCAGCAGTTTAGCGTTAGCCCAGACCACCGGGGAGCTGTTTTTT.

The V gene is TRBV20-1, the J gene TRBJ2-5, with 13 nucleotides matching TRBD2. Trimming removed 0 bases from V and 8 bases from J; junction bases left unmatched: 6. Germline assignment: CDR1 DFQATT and CDR2 SNEGSKA (reference sequence). The CDR3 runs to 15 residues. The DNA for the CDR3 is TGCAGTGCTAGAGACACAGGGACTAGCGGGAAAACCCAGTACTTC. It codes for CSARDTGTSGKTQYF.

V and J are TRBV4-2 and TRBJ1-2; 8 bases line up with TRBD1. The V gene end was trimmed by 1 base and the J gene end by 7 bases; junction bases not matched to a gene: 11. The CDR3 consists of 16 residues. Germline CDR1 LGHNA, CDR2 YNFKEQ. CDR3 nucleotide sequence: TGTGCCAGCAGCCAAGGAGGGACAGGTTCTTATTCTGGCTACACCTTC. It codes for CASSQGGTGSYSGYTF.

In its sample, this clonotype was seen a few times. The chain employs TRBV24-1 and TRBJ2-1, with D perhaps matching TRBD2 (5 bases). This CDR3 spans 13 amino acids. The V end lost 12 bases, the J end lost 0 bases, and 11 bases lay between the germline ends. The germline CDR1 and CDR2 sequences are KGHDR and SFDVKD. The CDR3 loop is CASPGDSYNEQFF. CDR3 bases: TGTGCCTCTCCCGGGGACTCCTACAATGAGCAGTTCTTC.

This clonotype was observed a few times. V and J are TRBV29-1 and TRBJ1-2, with TRBD1 matching 7 bases. The CDR3 spans 15 residues. In germline, CDR1 is SQVTM, CDR2 ANQGSEA. The V segment lost 6 bases and the J segment 7 bases; nucleotides outside the gene matches: 17. In DNA form, the CDR3 reads TGCAGCGTCGGGCTTGGGAGAGGGGGCTATTTTGGCTACACCTTC. Its translation is CSVGLGRGGYFGYTF. The full variable domain, rest sourced from reference TRBV29-1 and TRBJ1-2, is SAVISQKPSRDICQRGTSLTIQCQVDSQVTMMFWYRQQPGQSLTLIATANQGSEATYESGFVIDKFPISRPNLTFSTLTVSNMSPEDSSIYLCSVGLGRGGYFGYTFGSGTRLTVV.

This chain uses TRBV11-1 with TRBJ1-6; D is ambiguous. This CDR3 contains 15 residues. V shed 3 bases and J shed 8 bases, with 14 bases lying between them. In germline, CDR1 is SGHAT, CDR2 FQDESV (reference sequence). The CDR3 here is CASSFDSQRDSPLHF. CDR3 nucleotide sequence: TGTGCCAGCAGCTTCGACTCCCAACGGGATTCACCCCTCCACTTT.

Only a few counts were recorded for this clonotype. The chain employs TRBV2 and TRBJ2-1; TRBD2 might be the D (5 bases). Looked up from germline, CDR1 is SNHLY and CDR2 is FYNNEI. With 4 bases removed from V and 10 bases from J, the gap between germline ends came to 8 bases. The CDR3 spans 11 residues. The CDR3 nucleotides read TGTGCCAGCAGTGGTCTAGCCGAGCAGTTCTTC. As protein: CASSGLAEQFF.

This clonotype came up many times. This chain connects TRBV7-6 to TRBJ2-1, with D unclear. V was clipped by 0 bases and J by 8 bases, with 8 bases between them. Germline loops: CDR1 SGHVS, CDR2 FNYEAQ. The CDR3 has 13 amino acids. The CDR3 sequence is CASSLAGGDEQFF. In DNA, the CDR3 is TGTGCCAGCAGCTTAGCTGGTGGTGATGAGCAGTTCTTC.

This chain links TRBV19 with TRBJ2-7, with TRBD1 as a possible D gene (5 bases). Germline V CDR1 and CDR2: LNHDA, SQIVND (reference sequence). The CDR3 spans 14 residues. Trimming left V 3 bases short and J 6 bases short, with 15 bases between. CDR3: CASSIGQGTREQYF. CDR3 DNA: TGTGCCAGTAGTATCGGTCAGGGAACCCGCGAGCAGTACTTC.

The chain employs TRBV7-8 and TRBJ2-3; 9 bases are shared with TRBD1. The CDR3 consists of 15 residues. Germline CDR1 SGHVS, CDR2 FQNEAQ. The junction had 11 bases not matched to a gene; V was cut back by 5 bases and J by 8 bases. In DNA, the CDR3 is TGTGCCAGCAGCCGGGACAGGGTCTCCTTGGCTACGCAGTATTTT. Protein product: CASSRDRVSLATQYF.